The 3 T cell receptor beta chains below come from one sample, sequenced in a study of PD-L1 blockade in urothelial cancer. Repertoires were generated with immunoSEQ multiplex PCR, while TCRdb's copy carries only in-frame clones and drops some. The sample shows roughly 90,000 clones, around nine tenths of them seen only once. Sequenced material: PBMCs, taken around atezolizumab (anti-PD-L1) treatment. The receptors shown here come from a man aged 60 to 69 with urothelial cancer.

The CDR3, as DNA: TGCGCCAGCAGCCGAGGGGGAGCGGGGGGGTACGAGCAGTACTTC. Its translation: CASSRGGAGGYEQYF. This rearrangement joins TRBV4-1 to TRBJ2-7; 10 nucleotides line up with TRBD2. Per germline, CDR1 MGHRA and CDR2 YSYEKL. The ends lost 4 bases at V and 4 bases at J; junction bases unmatched: 7. This CDR3 is built from 15 residues.

The V and J genes are TRBV21-1 and TRBJ2-1; the table's D call of TRBD1 was not tested on the DNA. TRBV21-1 has pseudogene status. The CDR3 contains 12 residues. The CDR3 loop reads CASEQGCNEQFF. Written as DNA, the CDR3 is TGTGCCAGTGAACAGGGGTGCAATGAGCAGTTCTTC.

The chain joins TRBV19 to TRBJ2-1, with TRBD1 matching over 7 bases. This CDR3 contains 15 residues. Trimming at V came to 1 base and at J to 7 bases, leaving 7 bases not matched to a gene. The V gene's germline CDR1 is LNHDA and CDR2 SQIVND (reference sequence). The CDR3 region is CASSIGGGASNEQFF. The CDR3 DNA reads as TGTGCCAGTAGTATAGGAGGGGGCGCGTCTAATGAGCAGTTCTTC.